These 14 T cell receptor beta chains came from one sample sequenced in a study of blood T cell repertoires in COVID-19. The method was immunoSEQ multiplex PCR; TCRdb's version includes in-frame clones alone and lacks a portion of them. The data show approximately 260,000 clones, about 89% seen once. Sequencing was performed on peripheral blood. The receptors come from a middle-aged man with acute or convalescent COVID-19.

V is TRBV18 and J is TRBJ1-5; 7 bases line up with TRBD1. Losses at the gene ends were 3 bases for V and 6 bases for J; bases not matched to a gene: 2. The germline CDR1 and CDR2 sequences are KGHSH and LQKENI. The CDR3 runs 13 residues. CDR3 coding DNA: TGTGCCAGCTCACCCGGACAGGTTCAGCCCCAGCATTTT. Its translation: CASSPGQVQPQHF.

The rearrangement joins TRBV19 to TRBJ1-5, with TRBD1 matching 7 bases. After removal of 2 bases from V and 3 bases from J, the junction contained 10 bases not matched to a gene. CDR3 length: 17 amino acids. From germline, CDR1 is LNHDA and CDR2 SQIVND (reference sequence). The CDR3 sequence: CASSIRTGTEFNQPQHF. The CDR3 DNA reads as TGTGCCAGTAGTATAAGAACCGGGACAGAATTCAATCAGCCCCAGCATTTT.

This chain connects TRBV19 to TRBJ2-7; D remains ambiguous. Trimming stripped 1 base from V and 0 bases from J, with 7 bases between. CDR3 length: 14 amino acids. Germline assignment: CDR1 LNHDA and CDR2 SQIVND (reference sequence). The CDR3 bases are TGTGCCAGTAGTATAGCGGGTAGCTCCTACGAGCAGTACTTC. This sequence encodes CASSIAGSSYEQYF.

This clone was picked up a small number of times. The gene calls are TRBV10-3 and TRBJ2-6, with 9 bases lining up with TRBD1. V lost 2 bases to trimming and J lost 0 bases; unmatched junction nucleotides: 8. CDR1 ENHRY and CDR2 SYGVKD come from the germline V gene. The CDR3 sequence is 19 residues long. CDR3 bases: TGTGCCATCAGTGAGCCTTGGACAGGGGATATCTCTGGGGCCAACGTCCTGACTTTC. Protein sequence: CAISEPWTGDISGANVLTF.

This clone occurred once. This rearrangement joins TRBV23-1 to TRBJ1-4; D is perhaps TRBD1 (6 bases). TRBV23-1 is annotated as an ORF whose role is uncertain. The length of the CDR3 is 15 residues. V dropped 2 bases and J dropped 6 bases, with 13 bases sitting between them. The DNA of the CDR3 is TGCGCCAGCAGTCAAGCCGGGGCAGGGGATGAAAAACTGTTTTTT. Residues: CASSQAGAGDEKLFF.

The chain carries TRBV2 and TRBJ1-1; D is undetermined. The CDR3 is 11 residues long. CDR1 and CDR2 (germline): SNHLY, FYNNEI. The V and J ends lost 4 bases and 7 bases respectively, with 7 bases between them. The CDR3 loop is CASSVSGEAFF. The CDR3, as DNA: TGTGCCAGCAGTGTGAGCGGTGAAGCTTTCTTT.

The rearrangement joins TRBV14 to TRBJ1-1; the D gene is possibly TRBD1 (6 bases). Germline loops: CDR1 SGHDN, CDR2 FVKESK. The CDR3 runs to 15 residues. V lost 1 base to trimming and J lost 5 bases, with 14 bases between them. The CDR3 is CASSQGGGAFTEAFF. The CDR3 region has the DNA TGTGCCAGCAGCCAAGGAGGGGGGGCGTTTACTGAAGCTTTCTTT.

The V call is TRBV19, the J call TRBJ1-5; a possible D gene is TRBD1 (5 bases). The ends were cut back, 3 bases at V and 3 bases at J, with 9 bases in the middle. Germline values: CDR1 LNHDA, CDR2 SQIVND (reference sequence). The CDR3 runs 14 residues. CDR3 DNA: TGTGCCAGTAGTATGCAGGGATCCAATCAGCCCCAGCATTTT. Protein sequence: CASSMQGSNQPQHF.

The chain employs TRBV6-5 and TRBJ1-4, with TRBD1 matching 7 bases. J was trimmed by 8 bases and V by 0 bases; bases with no gene match: 6. Germline CDR1 reads MNHEY; CDR2 reads SVGAGI. The CDR3 has 15 residues. DNA of the CDR3: TGTGCCAGCAGTTACTCGATTACAGGGGACGAAAAACTGTTTTTT. Its translation: CASSYSITGDEKLFF.

The chain has TRBV27 and TRBJ2-3; D not resolved. CDR1 is MNHEY and CDR2 is SMNVEV in the germline V gene (reference sequence). The V end lost 3 bases, the J end lost 3 bases, and 7 bases lay between the germline ends. This CDR3 comprises 13 residues. The CDR3 is CASSFRVTDTQYF. The DNA of the CDR3 is TGTGCCAGCAGTTTCCGGGTGACAGATACGCAGTATTTT.

This chain connects TRBV7-8 to TRBJ1-5; TRBD1 might be the D (6 bases). The germline V gene has CDR1 SGHVS and CDR2 FQNEAQ. The CDR3 covers 14 residues. Trimming shortened V by 5 bases and J by 7 bases, and 15 bases separated the two germline ends. The DNA for the CDR3 is TGTGCCAGCAGCCCCCTGCGGACAGTCCAGCCCCAGCATTTT. This translates into CASSPLRTVQPQHF.

The chain has TRBV7-2 and TRBJ1-4, with a possible D match to TRBD1 (6 bases). The V gene lost 2 bases and the J gene lost 5 bases, with 15 bases spanning the gap. There are 16 residues in the CDR3. Per the germline V gene, CDR1 is SGHTA and CDR2 is FQGNSA. This CDR3 reads CASSLFGRGGNEKLFF. The CDR3 nucleotides are TGTGCCAGCAGCTTATTCGGCAGGGGTGGCAATGAAAAACTGTTTTTT.

The rearrangement links TRBV5-4 to TRBJ2-7; 9 nucleotides line up with TRBD2. Germline CDR1 is SGHNT and CDR2 is YYREEE (reference sequence). Trimming at V came to 4 bases and at J to 3 bases, leaving 5 bases not matched to a gene. The CDR3 is 14 amino acids. This CDR3 reads CASSPGTSIYEQYF. The CDR3 DNA reads as TGTGCCAGCAGCCCTGGGACTAGCATCTACGAGCAGTACTTC.

The J gene is TRBJ1-5, the V gene TRBV2; tentatively, D is TRBD1 (5 bases). Germline-derived CDR1 and CDR2 are SNHLY and FYNNEI. V lost 7 bases and J 7 bases, leaving 17 bases between the germline ends. The CDR3 extends over 14 amino acids. CDR3 coding DNA: TGTGCCAGCAATCCGATGGATCGGGGGCAGCCCCAGCATTTT. It encodes CASNPMDRGQPQHF.